These T cell receptor beta chains were read from a single sample in a study of control samples from healthy donors and cancer patients. The table came from immunoSEQ multiplex PCR; TCRdb's copy has only in-frame clones and leaves some out. The data contain 130,000 or so clones, 85% to 95% of them singletons. Sample: PBMCs. These receptors originate from a man between 60 and 70 years old with colorectal cancer. The CDR3 runs from the conserved cysteine through the conserved F or W. Each record gives: D gene, V gene, CDR3 protein. D genes are given only for firm matches.

TRBD2,TRBV7-2,CASSRGLAGGRDTQYF
TRBD1,TRBV9,CASSVAVQGAGGNTIYF
TRBD1,TRBV7-9,CASSFRTGNTEAFF
TRBD2,TRBV5-4,CASSSGLAGGPHEQYF
.,TRBV27,CASKPGRNYGYTF
TRBD1,TRBV9,CASSVGTGSLYEQYF
.,TRBV7-2,CASSLVGEDQETQYF
TRBD2,TRBV7-2,CASSLDGGDADTQYF
TRBD1,TRBV30,CAWTIQGAGLESPLHF
TRBD1,TRBV7-9,CASSPVGTGYSEAFF
TRBD1,TRBV19,CASSTGGNTGELFF
TRBD1,TRBV27,CASRRGQTPTEAFF
.,TRBV5-6,CASSLAGGAEAFF
.,TRBV4-1,CASSQVGQFNQPQHF
TRBD1,TRBV3-1/TRBV3-2,CASSPGTGAASPLHF
TRBD2,TRBV6-5,CASSTTGGGWNIQYF
.,TRBV4-3,CASSQDSNQPQHF
TRBD1,TRBV5-4,CASSSGTGLEEKLFF
TRBD2,TRBV19,CASSIAGLALGTDTQYF
.,TRBV19,CASSISGVGEKLFF
TRBD1,TRBV2,CASSVQGARNTGELFF
TRBD1,TRBV10-1,CASSGGQGAYEQYF
TRBD1,TRBV18,CASSPLGGKDGYTF
.,TRBV5-8,CASSRSPLSYEQYF
.,TRBV6-6,CASSYSPGRNTEAFF
TRBD1,TRBV7-2,CASSWTGGVEKLFF
.,TRBV30,CACPLDSFRGYTF
TRBD1,TRBV30,CAWSVGTGGRDTQYF
TRBD2,TRBV9,CASSVVRLAGTGELFF
.,TRBV5-1,CASSLRGNTEAFF
TRBD2,TRBV27,CASSSASGGAFNEQFF
.,TRBV10-3,CAISESTEAFF
.,TRBV11-3,CASSLGIRETQYF
.,TRBV6-1,CASSEDHPSSYNSPLHF
.,TRBV24-1,CATRGQNTEAFF
.,TRBV12-3/TRBV12-4,CASSFLNYGYTF
.,TRBV10-3,CAITEGRVSYTF
TRBD1,TRBV9,CASSATGASSYEQYF
.,TRBV6-2/TRBV6-3,CASSYGGIDDQPQHF
TRBD1,TRBV7-9,CASSLAAGGEQYF
.,TRBV4-2,CASSQERTAQYF
TRBD1,TRBV3-1/TRBV3-2,CASSHRDRVNSPLHF
.,TRBV6-5,CASSYRGQEGQYF
TRBD2,TRBV5-1,CASSPVFAGGLNEQFF